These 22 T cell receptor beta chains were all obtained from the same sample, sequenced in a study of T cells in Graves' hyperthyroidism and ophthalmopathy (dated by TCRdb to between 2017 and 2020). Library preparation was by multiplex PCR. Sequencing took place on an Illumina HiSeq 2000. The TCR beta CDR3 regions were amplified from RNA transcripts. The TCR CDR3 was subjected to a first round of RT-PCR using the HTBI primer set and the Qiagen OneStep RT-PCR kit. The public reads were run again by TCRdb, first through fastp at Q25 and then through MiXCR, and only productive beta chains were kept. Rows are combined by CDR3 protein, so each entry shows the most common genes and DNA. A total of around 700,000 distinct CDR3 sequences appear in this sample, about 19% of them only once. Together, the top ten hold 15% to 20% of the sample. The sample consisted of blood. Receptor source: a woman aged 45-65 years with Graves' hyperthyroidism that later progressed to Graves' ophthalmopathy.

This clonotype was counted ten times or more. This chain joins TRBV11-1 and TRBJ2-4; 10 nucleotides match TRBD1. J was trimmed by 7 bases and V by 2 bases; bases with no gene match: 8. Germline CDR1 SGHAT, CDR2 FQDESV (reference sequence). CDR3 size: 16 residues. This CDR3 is CASSLTGTGDWNIQYF. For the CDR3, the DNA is TGTGCCAGCAGCTTAACCGGGACAGGGGATTGGAACATTCAGTACTTC.

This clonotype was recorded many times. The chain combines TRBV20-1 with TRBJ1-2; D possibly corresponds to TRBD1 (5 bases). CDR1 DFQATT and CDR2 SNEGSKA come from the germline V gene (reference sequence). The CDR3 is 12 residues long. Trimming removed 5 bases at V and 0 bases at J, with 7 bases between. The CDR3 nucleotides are TGCAGTGCTCGGACACCTAACTATGGCTACACCTTC. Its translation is CSARTPNYGYTF.

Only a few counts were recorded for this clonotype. This CDR3 reads CASSHRGSAFF. CDR3 DNA sequence: TGTGCCAGCAGTCACAGGGGTTCAGCTTTCTTT. The chain recombines TRBV6-1 with TRBJ1-1; 7 bases are a match to TRBD1. V lost 5 bases and J lost 10; bases outside the gene matches: 4. Germline CDR1 reads MNHNS; CDR2 reads SASEGT. This CDR3 contains 11 residues.

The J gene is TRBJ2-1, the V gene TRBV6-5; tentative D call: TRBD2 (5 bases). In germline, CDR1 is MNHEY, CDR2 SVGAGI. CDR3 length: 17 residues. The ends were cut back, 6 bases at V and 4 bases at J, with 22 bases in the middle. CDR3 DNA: TGTGCCAGCAGGTACAGCTCAGGCGGGCTGGGATACAATGAGCAGTTCTTC. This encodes CASRYSSGGLGYNEQFF.

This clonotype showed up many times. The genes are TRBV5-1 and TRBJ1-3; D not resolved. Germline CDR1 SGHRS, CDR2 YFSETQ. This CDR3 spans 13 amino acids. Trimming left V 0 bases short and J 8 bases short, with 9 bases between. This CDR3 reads CASSLVGGDTIYF. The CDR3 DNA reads TGCGCCAGCAGCTTGGTTGGAGGCGACACCATATATTTT.

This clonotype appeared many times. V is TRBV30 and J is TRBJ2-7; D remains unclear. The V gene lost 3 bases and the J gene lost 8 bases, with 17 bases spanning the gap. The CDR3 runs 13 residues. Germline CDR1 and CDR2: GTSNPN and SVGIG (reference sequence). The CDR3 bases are TGTGCCTGGAGCGAGTCGATCTGGGCCAAGCAGTACTTC. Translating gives CAWSESIWAKQYF.

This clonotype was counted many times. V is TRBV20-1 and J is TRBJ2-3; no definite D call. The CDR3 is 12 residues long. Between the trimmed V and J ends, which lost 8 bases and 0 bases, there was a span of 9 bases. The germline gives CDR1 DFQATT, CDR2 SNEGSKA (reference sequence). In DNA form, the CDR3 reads TGCAGTATAGATGGGAGCACAGATACGCAGTATTTT. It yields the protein CSIDGSTDTQYF.

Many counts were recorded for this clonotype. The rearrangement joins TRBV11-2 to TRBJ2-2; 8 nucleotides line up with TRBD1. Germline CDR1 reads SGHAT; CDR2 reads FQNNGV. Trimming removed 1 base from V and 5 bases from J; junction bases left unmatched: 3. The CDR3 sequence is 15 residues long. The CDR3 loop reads CASSLGTGGTGELFF. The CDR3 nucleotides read TGTGCCAGCAGCTTAGGAACAGGGGGAACCGGGGAGCTGTTTTTT.

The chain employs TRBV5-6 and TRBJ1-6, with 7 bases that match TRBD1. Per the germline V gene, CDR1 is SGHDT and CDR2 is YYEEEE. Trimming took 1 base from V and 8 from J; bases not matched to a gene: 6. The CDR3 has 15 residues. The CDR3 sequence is CASSLLTGHYSPLHF. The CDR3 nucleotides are TGTGCCAGCAGCTTGTTGACAGGGCATTATTCACCCCTCCACTTT.

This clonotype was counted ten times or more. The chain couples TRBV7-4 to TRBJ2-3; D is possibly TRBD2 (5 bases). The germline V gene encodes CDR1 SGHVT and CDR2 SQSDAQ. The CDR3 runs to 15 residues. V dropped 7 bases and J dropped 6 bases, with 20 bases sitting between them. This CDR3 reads CASIPSPGNRDTQYF. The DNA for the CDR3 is TGTGCCAGCATCCCATCGCCGGGGAATAGGGATACGCAGTATTTT.

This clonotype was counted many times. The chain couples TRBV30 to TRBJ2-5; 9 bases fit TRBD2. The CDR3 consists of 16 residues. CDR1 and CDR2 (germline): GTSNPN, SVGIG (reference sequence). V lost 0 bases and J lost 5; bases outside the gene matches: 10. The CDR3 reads CAWSVGAGGMGETQYF. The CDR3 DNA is TGTGCCTGGAGTGTAGGCGCGGGGGGGATGGGGGAGACCCAGTACTTC.

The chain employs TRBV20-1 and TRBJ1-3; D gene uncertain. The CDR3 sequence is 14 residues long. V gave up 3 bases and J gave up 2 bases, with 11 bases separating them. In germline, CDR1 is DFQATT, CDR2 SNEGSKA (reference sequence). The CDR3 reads CSASGREAGNTIYF. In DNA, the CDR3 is TGCAGTGCTAGTGGGAGAGAAGCTGGAAACACCATATATTTT.

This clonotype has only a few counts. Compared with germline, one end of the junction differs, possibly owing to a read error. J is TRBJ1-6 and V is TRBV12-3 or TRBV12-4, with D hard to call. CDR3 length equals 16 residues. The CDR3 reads CGSSPVQSSYNSPLHF. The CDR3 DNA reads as TGTGGCAGCAGCCCAGTACAGAGCTCCTATAATTCACCCCTCCACTTT.

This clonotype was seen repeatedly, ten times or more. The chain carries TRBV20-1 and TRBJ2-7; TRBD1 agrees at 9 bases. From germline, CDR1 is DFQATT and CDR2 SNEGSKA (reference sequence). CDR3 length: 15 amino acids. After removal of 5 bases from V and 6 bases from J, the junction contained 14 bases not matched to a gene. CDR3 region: CSAGGEGTGIFEQYF. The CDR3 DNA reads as TGCAGTGCTGGAGGGGAGGGGACAGGGATCTTCGAGCAGTACTTC.

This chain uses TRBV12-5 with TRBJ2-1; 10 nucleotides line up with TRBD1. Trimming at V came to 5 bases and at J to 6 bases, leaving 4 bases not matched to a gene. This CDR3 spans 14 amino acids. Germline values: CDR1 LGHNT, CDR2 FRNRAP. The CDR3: CASGIRQGANEQFF. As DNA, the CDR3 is TGTGCTAGTGGTATTCGACAGGGGGCCAATGAGCAGTTCTTC. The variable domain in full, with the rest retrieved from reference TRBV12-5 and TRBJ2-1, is DARVTQTPRHKVTEMGQEVTMRCQPILGHNTVFWYRQTMMQGLELLAYFRNRAPLDDSGMPKDRFSAEMPDATLATLKIQPSEPRDSAVYFCASGIRQGANEQFFGPGTRLTVL.

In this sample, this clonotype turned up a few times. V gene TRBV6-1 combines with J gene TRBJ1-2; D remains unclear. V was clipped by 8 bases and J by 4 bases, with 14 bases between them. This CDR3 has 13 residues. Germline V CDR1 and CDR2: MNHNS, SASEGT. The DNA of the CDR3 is TGTGCCAGCTCGAAAGCAGCAAGCTATGGCTACACCTTC. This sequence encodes CASSKAASYGYTF.

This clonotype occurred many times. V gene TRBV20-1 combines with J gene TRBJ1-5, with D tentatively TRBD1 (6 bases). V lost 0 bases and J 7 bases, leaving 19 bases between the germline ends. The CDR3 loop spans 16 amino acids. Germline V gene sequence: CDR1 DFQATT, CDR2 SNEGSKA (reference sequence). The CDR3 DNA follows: TGCAGTGCTAGAGAATCGGTGGGGGCACGGGGGCAGCCCCAGCATTTT. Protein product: CSARESVGARGQPQHF.

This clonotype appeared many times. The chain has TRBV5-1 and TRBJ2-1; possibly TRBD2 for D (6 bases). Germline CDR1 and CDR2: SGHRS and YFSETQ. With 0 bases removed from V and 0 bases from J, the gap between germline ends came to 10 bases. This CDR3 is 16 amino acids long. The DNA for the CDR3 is TGCGCCAGCAGCTTGGGGAACGGGGGCTCCTACAATGAGCAGTTCTTC. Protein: CASSLGNGGSYNEQFF.

The CDR3 sequence: CASSLRGLGGEQYF. The CDR3 coding sequence is TGTGCCAGCAGCTTGAGGGGTTTGGGTGGCGAGCAGTACTTC. The chain is built from TRBV5-8 and TRBJ2-7; weak D call: TRBD1 (5 bases). The germline V gene encodes CDR1 SGHTS and CDR2 YDEGEE. This CDR3 has 14 amino acids. The V and J ends lost 1 base and 6 bases respectively, with 14 bases between them.

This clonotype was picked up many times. This CDR3 reads CASRLAMRGMTNQPQHF. The CDR3 DNA reads as TGTGCCAGCAGGCTCGCCATGCGGGGTATGACCAATCAGCCCCAGCATTTT. The chain is built from TRBV5-5 and TRBJ1-5, with unresolved D. This CDR3 spans 17 amino acids. Trimming removed 5 bases from V and 3 bases from J, with 21 bases in between. Germline V gives CDR1 SGHKS, CDR2 YYEKEE (reference sequence).

CDR3 loop: CASSAAGQLNVNTEAFF. The CDR3 DNA reads TGTGCCAGCAGTGCGGCGGGACAGCTAAACGTGAACACTGAAGCTTTCTTT. This sequence joins TRBV12-3 or TRBV12-4 and TRBJ1-1, with 7 bases identical to TRBD1. CDR3 size: 17 residues. Germline trimming cut 5 bases from V and 0 bases from J; bases unmatched to any gene: 12.

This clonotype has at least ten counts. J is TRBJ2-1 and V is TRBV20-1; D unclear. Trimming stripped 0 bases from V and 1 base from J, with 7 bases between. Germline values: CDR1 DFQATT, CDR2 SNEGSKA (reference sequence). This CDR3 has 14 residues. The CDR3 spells CSARDSSSYNEQFF. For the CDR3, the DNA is TGCAGTGCTAGAGATTCGTCTTCCTACAATGAGCAGTTCTTC.